The 26 T cell receptor beta chains in this list originate from one sample, sequenced in a study of blood T cell repertoires in COVID-19. Sequenced by immunoSEQ multiplex PCR; TCRdb stores in-frame clones only, minus some. The sample carries around 160,000 clones, more than 70% recorded once. The sequenced sample consisted of PBMCs or T cells enriched from blood (not recorded which). Receptors originate from a man aged 35-49 years who had recovered from COVID-19.

J is TRBJ2-3 and V is TRBV6-2 or TRBV6-3; D may be TRBD1 (5 bases). This CDR3 comprises 14 residues. With 4 bases removed from V and 1 base from J, the gap between germline ends came to 9 bases. The germline gives CDR1 MNHEY, CDR2 SVGEGT. The CDR3 protein is CASSLGQGTDTQYF. The CDR3 DNA is TGTGCCAGCAGTTTGGGGCAGGGCACAGATACGCAGTATTTT.

The chain has TRBV5-1 and TRBJ1-4, with D uncertain. Per germline, CDR1 SGHRS and CDR2 YFSETQ. CDR3 size: 15 residues. V was clipped by 4 bases and J by 3 bases, with 13 bases between them. The CDR3 region has the DNA TGCGCCAGCAGCCACTCCGGAGAGGCTAATGAAAAACTGTTTTTT. Protein: CASSHSGEANEKLFF.

The chain is built from TRBV5-5 and TRBJ1-4; D gene unclear. The V end lost 4 bases, the J end lost 8 bases, and 15 bases lay between the germline ends. The V gene's germline CDR1 is SGHKS and CDR2 YYEKEE (reference sequence). This CDR3 is built from 14 residues. Written as DNA, the CDR3 is TGTGCCAGCAGCCGGGTCTTCCCGGTGGAAAAACTGTTTTTT. Encoded protein: CASSRVFPVEKLFF.

The V gene is TRBV5-1, the J gene TRBJ2-5, with 10 positions matching TRBD2. CDR1 and CDR2 from the germline V gene are SGHRS and YFSETQ. The CDR3 extends over 15 amino acids. V shed 2 bases and J 5 bases; nucleotides not matched to a gene: 6. CDR3 in amino acids: CASSFLGLASETQYF. CDR3 nucleotide sequence: TGCGCCAGCAGCTTTCTGGGACTAGCGTCGGAGACCCAGTACTTC.

CDR3 nucleotides: TGCGCCAGCACCGTACAGTCGAACACTGAAGCTTTCTTT. This encodes CASTVQSNTEAFF. The chain combines TRBV5-1 with TRBJ1-1; D gene ambiguous. This CDR3 has 13 residues. Germline-derived CDR1 and CDR2 are SGHRS and YFSETQ. Trimming removed 6 bases at V and 1 base at J, with 10 bases between.

This clone was seen only a few times. The CDR3 DNA sequence: TGTGCCACCCACGGACAGCTCCATCAGCCCCAGCATTTT. It yields the protein CATHGQLHQPQHF. The chain links TRBV28 to TRBJ1-5; possible D gene TRBD1, 6 bases. V lost 10 bases to trimming and J lost 5 bases, with 15 bases between them. The CDR3 runs 13 residues. Germline V gives CDR1 MDHEN, CDR2 SYDVKM. Looking up the rest from reference TRBV28 and TRBJ1-5 gives the full variable domain: DVKVTQSSRYLVKRTGEKVFLECVQDMDHENMFWYRQDPGLGLRLIYFSYDVKMKEKGDIPEGYSVSREKKERFSLILESASTNQTSMYLCATHGQLHQPQHFGDGTRLSIL.

The chain employs TRBV19 and TRBJ2-3, with a possible D match to TRBD1 (6 bases). This CDR3 spans 15 amino acids. The V end was cut by 2 bases, the J end by 2 bases, with 11 bases between. Per germline, CDR1 LNHDA and CDR2 SQIVND (reference sequence). DNA of the CDR3: TGTGCCAGTAGTATATTGGGGGACACCACAGATACGCAGTATTTT. Its translation is CASSILGDTTDTQYF.

This rearrangement joins TRBV6-5 to TRBJ2-7; 11 positions match TRBD2. Germline lookup yields CDR1 MNHEY and CDR2 SVGAGI. CDR3 size: 15 residues. Trimming at V came to 5 bases and at J to 2 bases, leaving 5 bases not matched to a gene. The CDR3 sequence is CASSPSSGGPYEQYF. The CDR3 bases are TGTGCCAGCAGTCCGTCTAGCGGGGGGCCCTACGAGCAGTACTTC.

The chain uses TRBV5-1 and TRBJ2-5, with D possibly being TRBD2 (6 bases). The V end was cut by 4 bases, the J end by 8 bases, with 15 bases between. The CDR3 loop spans 13 amino acids. Germline V gives CDR1 SGHRS, CDR2 YFSETQ. The CDR3 bases are TGCGCCAGCAGCGTCCGGGACTTCGAAACCCAGTACTTC. Amino acid sequence: CASSVRDFETQYF.

The chain links TRBV3-1 (or the pseudogene TRBV3-2) to TRBJ1-1; TRBD1 aligns across 9 bases. Germline loops: CDR1 LGHDT, CDR2 YNNKEL (reference sequence). Germline trimming cut 4 bases from V and 1 base from J; bases unmatched to any gene: 1. The CDR3 totals 14 residues. The CDR3 protein is CASSLGQGNTEAFF. The CDR3 DNA reads TGTGCCAGCAGCCTGGGACAGGGGAACACTGAAGCTTTCTTT.

The J gene is TRBJ1-4, the V gene TRBV27; weak D call: TRBD1 (5 bases). The CDR3 has 15 amino acids. V lost 5 bases and J lost 7, with 17 bases in between. Per germline, CDR1 MNHEY and CDR2 SMNVEV (reference sequence). The CDR3 sequence is CASSPAGVGGEKLFF. In DNA form, the CDR3 reads TGTGCCAGCAGTCCTGCGGGGGTAGGAGGTGAAAAACTGTTTTTT. The variable domain in full, with the rest retrieved from reference TRBV27 and TRBJ1-4, is EAQVTQNPRYLITVTGKKLTVTCSQNMNHEYMSWYRQDPGLGLRQIYYSMNVEVTDKGDVPEGYKVSRKEKRNFPLILESPSPNQTSLYFCASSPAGVGGEKLFFGSGTQLSVL.

The rearrangement links TRBV27 to TRBJ2-7; D unclear. Trimming left V 2 bases short and J 5 bases short, with 13 bases between. This CDR3 has 14 amino acids. CDR1 MNHEY and CDR2 SMNVEV come from the germline V gene (reference sequence). The CDR3 is CASSLGVSSHEQYF. CDR3 nucleotides: TGTGCCAGCAGTTTAGGAGTGTCAAGTCACGAGCAGTACTTC.

The count of this clone is one. CDR3 nucleotides: TGTGCCAGCTCCCGGGTCAACACTGAAGCTTTCTTT. Translated: CASSRVNTEAFF. This rearrangement joins TRBV18 to TRBJ1-1, with no clear D. The CDR3 runs 12 residues. The V end lost 6 bases, the J end lost 2 bases, and 7 bases lay between the germline ends. Germline CDR1 KGHSH, CDR2 LQKENI.

V gene TRBV19 combines with J gene TRBJ1-6, with 9 bases aligning to TRBD1. The V gene end was trimmed by 7 bases and the J gene end by 8 bases; junction bases not matched to a gene: 9. CDR1 is LNHDA, CDR2 SQIVND, per germline (reference sequence). The CDR3 loop spans 15 amino acids. CDR3 nucleotide sequence: TGTGCCAGTACAAGACCGGGACAGGGTGATTCACCCCTCCACTTT. Translating gives CASTRPGQGDSPLHF.

The chain has TRBV19 and TRBJ1-5, with D possibly being TRBD1 (6 bases). Between the trimmed V and J ends, which lost 6 bases and 9 bases, there was a span of 18 bases. This CDR3 is 14 amino acids long. CDR1 LNHDA and CDR2 SQIVND come from the germline V gene (reference sequence). CDR3 protein: CASRADRLKLPQHF. CDR3 DNA sequence: TGTGCCAGTAGGGCAGACAGGTTGAAACTGCCCCAGCATTTT.

This rearrangement joins TRBV19 to TRBJ1-2, with 7 bases identical to TRBD1. Trimming cost V 6 bases and J 2 bases; bases outside gene matches: 6. The V gene's germline CDR1 is LNHDA and CDR2 SQIVND (reference sequence). This CDR3 region has 14 residues. CDR3 in DNA: TGTGCCAGTAGCTACACAGGGGCAAACTATGGCTACACCTTC. Protein: CASSYTGANYGYTF.

The chain links TRBV24-1 to TRBJ2-5, with 10 nucleotides matching TRBD2. V lost 7 bases, J lost 5 bases, and 18 bases stayed unmatched. The CDR3 is 18 residues long. In germline, CDR1 is KGHDR, CDR2 SFDVKD. In nucleotides, the CDR3 is TGTGCCACCAGCCCTAGGGGTTGGCAGCGGGGGGGCGAGGAGACCCAGTACTTC. Encoded protein: CATSPRGWQRGGEETQYF.

The gene calls are TRBV7-9 and TRBJ2-7; D possibly corresponds to TRBD2 (5 bases). This CDR3 has 13 amino acids. Germline CDR1 and CDR2: SEHNR and FQNEAQ (reference sequence). The V end was cut by 1 base, the J end by 6 bases, with 10 bases between. The CDR3 DNA sequence: TGTGCCAGCAGCTTAGACGGGAATGGCGAGCAGTACTTC. It codes for CASSLDGNGEQYF.

The chain combines TRBV7-8 with TRBJ1-6; D is undetermined. Trimming pared 5 bases from V and 0 bases from J, leaving 14 bases between. The CDR3 is made up of 17 amino acids. Germline CDR1 reads SGHVS; CDR2 reads FQNEAQ. The CDR3 DNA reads as TGTGCCAGCAGCCCTAGTCTGTTGAGCTCCTATAATTCACCCCTCCACTTT. It specifies CASSPSLLSSYNSPLHF.

This chain's CDR3 is CASSLDPFSGELFF. CDR3 in DNA: TGTGCCAGCAGCTTAGACCCGTTTAGCGGGGAGCTGTTTTTT. V and J are TRBV11-2 and TRBJ2-2; D gene uncertain. This CDR3 spans 14 amino acids. CDR1 and CDR2 (germline): SGHAT, FQNNGV. With 0 bases removed from V and 7 bases from J, the gap between germline ends came to 9 bases.

The chain carries TRBV19 and TRBJ2-5, with a weak D call TRBD2 (6 bases). CDR1 is LNHDA, CDR2 SQIVND, per germline (reference sequence). V was shortened by 3 bases and J by 4 bases, with 12 bases between the two germline ends. The CDR3 has 14 residues. The CDR3 loop is CASSIAGMGETQYF. CDR3 sequence (DNA): TGTGCCAGTAGTATTGCGGGAATGGGAGAGACCCAGTACTTC.

V is TRBV6-6 and J is TRBJ1-5; a possible D gene is TRBD1 (5 bases). The V end lost 6 bases, the J end lost 6 bases, and 21 bases lay between the germline ends. There are 16 residues in the CDR3. Germline CDR1 MNHNY, CDR2 SVGAGI (reference sequence). CDR3 protein: CASSPPGGRGSQPQHF. DNA of the CDR3: TGTGCCAGCAGCCCACCCGGGGGAAGGGGTAGTCAGCCCCAGCATTTT.

This clone turned up a few times. The V call is TRBV11-2, the J call TRBJ1-2; perhaps TRBD1 as D (5 bases). This CDR3 comprises 15 residues. Germline CDR1 SGHAT, CDR2 FQNNGV. Trimming stripped 5 bases from V and 6 bases from J, with 19 bases between. For the CDR3, the DNA is TGTGCCAGCAGCCCGCGGGAAACCACAGGAGATGGCTACACCTTC. This codes for CASSPRETTGDGYTF.

The chain uses TRBV20-1 and TRBJ2-3; D uncertain. The CDR3 is 11 residues long. Trimming cost V 7 bases and J 2 bases, with 7 bases left between them. Per germline, CDR1 DFQATT and CDR2 SNEGSKA (reference sequence). The CDR3 DNA reads as TGCAGTGGCAGTCACACAGATACGCAGTATTTT. The encoded protein is CSGSHTDTQYF.

The chain links TRBV7-9 to TRBJ1-1; D gene uncertain. Germline values: CDR1 SEHNR, CDR2 FQNEAQ (reference sequence). Trimming cost V 6 bases and J 6 bases, with 8 bases left between them. There are 11 residues in the CDR3. This chain's CDR3 is CASSYNPEAFF. CDR3 DNA: TGTGCCAGCAGTTACAACCCTGAAGCTTTCTTT.

This clone is a singleton in its sample. The rearrangement joins TRBV5-6 to TRBJ1-3; D not resolved. The germline gives CDR1 SGHDT, CDR2 YYEEEE. V lost 4 bases and J 1 base, leaving 12 bases between the germline ends. The CDR3 is made up of 15 amino acids. Here the CDR3 reads CASSGLVGSGNTIYF. For the CDR3, the DNA is TGTGCCAGCAGCGGACTGGTAGGGTCTGGAAACACCATATATTTT.